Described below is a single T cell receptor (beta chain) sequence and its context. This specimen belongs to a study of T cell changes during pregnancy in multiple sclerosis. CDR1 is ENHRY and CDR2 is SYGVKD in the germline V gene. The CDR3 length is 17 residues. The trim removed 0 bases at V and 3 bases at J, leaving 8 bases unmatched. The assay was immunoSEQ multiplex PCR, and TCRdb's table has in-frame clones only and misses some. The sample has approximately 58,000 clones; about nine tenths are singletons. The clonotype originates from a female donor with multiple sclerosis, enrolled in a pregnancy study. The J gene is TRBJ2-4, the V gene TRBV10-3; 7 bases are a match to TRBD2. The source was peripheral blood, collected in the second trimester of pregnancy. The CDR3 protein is CAISESGRAGNKNIQYF. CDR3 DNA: TGTGCCATCAGTGAGTCTGGGAGGGCTGGTAACAAAAACATTCAGTACTTC.